The 19 T cell receptor beta chains given below trace back to one sample, sequenced in a study of blood T cell repertoires in COVID-19. Repertoires were generated with immunoSEQ multiplex PCR, while TCRdb's copy carries only in-frame clones and drops some. The sample lists 150,000 to 200,000 clones, approximately 87% seen once, with about 6.6% in the top ten. The sequenced sample was PBMCs or T cells enriched from blood (not recorded which). The receptors here all came from a woman aged 45-65 years who had recovered from COVID-19.

The chain recombines TRBV6-6 with TRBJ1-6; D remains unclear. The germline V gene has CDR1 MNHNY and CDR2 SVGAGI (reference sequence). The V end was cut by 5 bases, the J end by 0 bases, with 20 bases between. This CDR3 is 19 amino acids long. CDR3 loop: CASSGSDYRLLSYNSPLHF. CDR3 DNA: TGTGCCAGCAGTGGATCCGATTACCGACTCCTCTCCTATAATTCACCCCTCCACTTT.

The rearrangement joins TRBV5-8 to TRBJ1-5, with TRBD1 matching over 9 bases. This CDR3 is built from 16 residues. V was pared by 4 bases and J by 0 bases, with 5 bases of the junction left unmatched. Germline assignment: CDR1 SGHTS and CDR2 YDEGEE. The CDR3 protein is CASSPGTGHSNQPQHF. CDR3 bases: TGTGCCAGCAGCCCCGGGACAGGGCATAGCAATCAGCCCCAGCATTTT.

CDR3 sequence: CASSPNRDREAFF. The CDR3 nucleotides are TGTGCCAGCAGCCCCAACCGGGACAGGGAAGCTTTCTTT. The V and J genes are TRBV7-8 and TRBJ1-1; 8 nucleotides line up with TRBD1. Germline assignment: CDR1 SGHVS and CDR2 FQNEAQ. Unmatched junction bases numbered 7, after V lost 5 bases and J lost 8 bases. The length of the CDR3 is 13 residues.

This chain joins TRBV7-3 and TRBJ2-5; possible D gene TRBD2, 6 bases. Deletions cut 5 bases from V and 3 bases from J, with 10 bases between. The germline CDR1 and CDR2 sequences are SGHTA and FQGTGA. The CDR3 runs 13 residues. This CDR3 reads CASSKWTKETQYF. CDR3 sequence (DNA): TGTGCCAGCAGCAAATGGACTAAAGAGACCCAGTACTTC. Full variable domain (outside the CDR3, taken from reference TRBV7-3 and TRBJ2-5): GAGVSQTPSNKVTEKGKYVELRCDPISGHTALYWYRQSLGQGPEFLIYFQGTGAADDSGLPNDRFFAVRPEGSVSTLKIQRTERGDSAVYLCASSKWTKETQYFGPGTRLLVL.

This clone turned up a few times. The chain has TRBV19 and TRBJ2-2; 12 positions agree with TRBD1. Germline V gene sequence: CDR1 LNHDA, CDR2 SQIVND (reference sequence). This CDR3 spans 16 amino acids. J lost 4 bases, V lost 6 bases, and 6 bases had no gene match. CDR3 nucleotide sequence: TGTGCCAGTAGCAAGGGACAGGGGGCTCTCACCGGGGAGCTGTTTTTT. Its translation: CASSKGQGALTGELFF.

The J gene is TRBJ1-5, the V gene TRBV10-3; D is unclear. The V and J ends lost 0 bases and 7 bases respectively, with 10 bases between them. This CDR3 spans 14 amino acids. The germline V gene encodes CDR1 ENHRY and CDR2 SYGVKD. CDR3 nucleotides: TGTGCCATCAGTGAGTCGGAGGTAAAACAGCCCCAGCATTTT. Translation: CAISESEVKQPQHF.

The gene calls are TRBV15 and TRBJ2-3, with D possibly being TRBD2 (6 bases). CDR1 is LNHNV, CDR2 YYDKDF, per germline (reference sequence). V was cut by 9 bases and J by 0 bases, with 19 bases left in between. The CDR3 length is 16 residues. The CDR3 DNA is TGTGCCACTGGGGCGGAGGGAGTCTCTAGCACAGATACGCAGTATTTT. Its translation: CATGAEGVSSTDTQYF.

The chain uses TRBV6-5 and TRBJ2-5; TRBD2 matches at 12 bases. Germline V gives CDR1 MNHEY, CDR2 SVGAGI. Losses at the gene ends were 6 bases for V and 5 bases for J; bases not matched to a gene: 7. This CDR3 comprises 15 residues. The CDR3 region has the DNA TGTGCCAGCAGACCTAGCGGGGGGGCCCGGGAGACCCAGTACTTC. Translating it yields CASRPSGGARETQYF.

The rearrangement uses TRBV11-2 and TRBJ1-1, with D unresolved. CDR3 size: 14 residues. V gave up 4 bases and J gave up 1 base, with 10 bases separating them. Per the germline V gene, CDR1 is SGHAT and CDR2 is FQNNGV. The CDR3 DNA follows: TGTGCCAGCAGCTCAGCGGGTGGGAACACTGAAGCTTTCTTT. Amino acid sequence: CASSSAGGNTEAFF.

This sequence joins TRBV6-5 and TRBJ1-2, with D possibly being TRBD1 (5 bases). The CDR3 has 13 amino acids. V shed 7 bases and J shed 2 bases, with 11 bases lying between them. CDR1 is MNHEY and CDR2 is SVGAGI in the germline V gene. The CDR3 nucleotides read TGTGCCAGCAAGGGGTGGGGCAACTATGGCTACACCTTC. Protein sequence: CASKGWGNYGYTF.

The chain carries TRBV19 and TRBJ1-6; TRBD1 is a possible D gene (5 bases). The V end lost 9 bases, the J end lost 5 bases, and 20 bases lay between the germline ends. The CDR3 has 16 amino acids. Germline V gene lookup returns CDR1 LNHDA and CDR2 SQIVND (reference sequence). The CDR3 nucleotides are TGTGCCAGAGACTCTGGGTGGGGGGGAAATAATTCACCCCTCCACTTT. Protein: CARDSGWGGNNSPLHF.

In this sample, this clone turned up a few times. The chain links TRBV28 to TRBJ1-5; D not certain. The CDR3 contains 12 residues. Germline V gives CDR1 MDHEN, CDR2 SYDVKM. Deletions cut 2 bases from V and 6 bases from J, with 5 bases between. For the CDR3, the DNA is TGTGCCAGCAGTTTAACTAGTCAGCCCCAGCATTTT. Translated: CASSLTSQPQHF.

This chain links TRBV11-2 with TRBJ1-1; no reliable D call. Germline V gives CDR1 SGHAT, CDR2 FQNNGV. This CDR3 is 14 amino acids long. Between the trimmed V and J ends, which lost 2 bases and 6 bases, there was a span of 13 bases. Written as DNA, the CDR3 is TGTGCCAGCAGCTTACAGTCCAGTGCCGCTGAAGCTTTCTTT. Its translation: CASSLQSSAAEAFF.

The chain has TRBV11-2 and TRBJ2-1; D unresolved. In germline, CDR1 is SGHAT, CDR2 FQNNGV. V was shortened by 1 base and J by 6 bases, with 10 bases between the two germline ends. This CDR3 has 14 residues. DNA for the CDR3: TGTGCCAGCAGCTTAGCCGGCAGACTCAATGAGCAGTTCTTC. This gives the protein CASSLAGRLNEQFF.

The chain is built from TRBV7-2 and TRBJ1-2, with 7 nucleotides matching TRBD1. With V trimmed by 4 bases and J by 2 bases, 1 base remained unmatched. CDR3 length: 13 amino acids. CDR1 is SGHTA, CDR2 FQGNSA, per germline. CDR3 amino acids: CASSWGQNYGYTF. The CDR3 DNA sequence: TGTGCCAGCAGCTGGGGACAGAACTATGGCTACACCTTC.

The V call is TRBV30, the J call TRBJ1-2, with D hard to call. The CDR3 covers 13 residues. CDR1 is GTSNPN, CDR2 SVGIG, per germline (reference sequence). The V and J ends lost 0 bases and 4 bases respectively, with 9 bases between them. The CDR3 is CAWSVQSGYGYTF. CDR3 bases: TGTGCCTGGAGTGTTCAGTCAGGCTATGGCTACACCTTC.

The rearrangement joins TRBV11-1 to TRBJ1-1; no clear D gene. Trimming stripped 3 bases from V and 4 bases from J, with 9 bases between. This CDR3 spans 13 amino acids. The germline V gene has CDR1 SGHAT and CDR2 FQDESV (reference sequence). CDR3 residues: CASSLRHITEAFF. CDR3 DNA: TGTGCCAGCAGCTTGCGGCATATCACTGAAGCTTTCTTT.

The chain uses TRBV4-2 and TRBJ2-3; tentatively, D is TRBD1 (6 bases). The V gene's germline CDR1 is LGHNA and CDR2 YNFKEQ. This CDR3 comprises 12 residues. Trimming left V 5 bases short and J 4 bases short, with 7 bases between. The CDR3 spells CASSTGSDTQYF. Written as DNA, the CDR3 is TGTGCCAGCAGCACAGGGTCAGATACGCAGTATTTT.

The gene calls are TRBV28 and TRBJ2-5, with TRBD1 as a possible D gene (6 bases). Germline V CDR1 and CDR2: MDHEN, SYDVKM. This CDR3 comprises 12 residues. The V end lost 5 bases, the J end lost 2 bases, and 6 bases lay between the germline ends. For the CDR3, the DNA is TGTGCCAGCAGTAGGGGGCAAGAGACCCAGTACTTC. It codes for CASSRGQETQYF.